The clone carrying this T cell receptor beta chain has just a few counts. Its antigen is not known. TCRdb re-called the 5' RACE reads through MiXCR, storing one row per CDR3 protein. This repertoire shows 90,000 to 130,000 distinct CDR3 sequences, 9% to 13% found once; its top ten account for 2.5% to 4%. The sample belongs to a study of early T cells in non-severe SARS-CoV-2 infection. As for the study in general: Unpaired chains resulted from sequencing bulk RNA of unsorted whole blood. Points from the study as a whole: Matching results from VDJdb favored anti-spike CD8 responses, leaving private and CD4 specificities undetected.

V dropped 6 bases and J dropped 5 bases, with 13 bases sitting between them. The CDR3 covers 13 residues. This chain links TRBV12-3 or TRBV12-4 with TRBJ1-2; D is unclear. The clonotype was recovered from an adult who was a healthcare worker with PCR-confirmed SARS-CoV-2 infection or an uninfected control (not recorded which). The sample was whole blood. CDR3 DNA: TGTGCCAGCAGGTCCCCAGGTGGATATGGCTACACCTTC. Its protein product is CASRSPGGYGYTF.